One and the same sample provided the 24 T cell receptor beta chains below, sequenced in a study of beta chain features in type 1 diabetes. The isolated RNA, all of it, was reverse transcribed, so expressed TCRB transcripts were what got sequenced. Clones were read by immunoSEQ multiplex PCR, and TCRdb kept only the in-frame ones, dropping some. The table has tens of thousands of clones, approximately 32% seen once. Source material: stem cell memory CD4+ T cells from blood. These receptor sequences come from a woman between 18 and 29 years old in good health.

This clone was detected only once. The gene calls are TRBV5-1 and TRBJ2-6; D gene uncertain. Trimming pared 0 bases from V and 1 base from J, leaving 8 bases between. The CDR3 spans 16 residues. CDR1 is SGHRS and CDR2 is YFSETQ in the germline V gene. CDR3 sequence: CASSLAGWSGANVLTF. The DNA for the CDR3 is TGCGCCAGCAGCTTGGCCGGTTGGTCTGGGGCCAACGTCCTGACTTTC.

The rearrangement joins TRBV7-2 to TRBJ1-1; 7 bases line up with TRBD1. After removal of 4 bases from V and 0 bases from J, the junction contained 5 bases not matched to a gene. CDR1 and CDR2 (germline): SGHTA, FQGNSA. The CDR3 extends over 15 amino acids. CDR3 DNA sequence: TGTGCCAGCAGCTCTACAGGGGAGATGAACACTGAAGCTTTCTTT. Translation: CASSSTGEMNTEAFF.

The chain is built from TRBV6-5 and TRBJ1-2; TRBD1 is a possible D gene (5 bases). Between the trimmed V and J ends, which lost 7 bases and 2 bases, there was a span of 17 bases. CDR1 is MNHEY, CDR2 SVGAGI, per germline. CDR3 length: 15 amino acids. The CDR3 DNA follows: TGTGCCAGCAACCCCTCCGGGACTGCGAACTATGGCTACACCTTC. Protein: CASNPSGTANYGYTF.

This clone was detected a few times. The chain joins TRBV15 to TRBJ1-2; TRBD1 aligns across 9 bases. This CDR3 region has 13 residues. Germline V CDR1 and CDR2: LNHNV, YYDKDF (reference sequence). The V segment lost 6 bases and the J segment 7 bases; nucleotides outside the gene matches: 6. CDR3 region: CATSIQGALGYTF. Written as DNA, the CDR3 is TGTGCCACCAGTATACAGGGGGCGCTTGGCTACACCTTC.

The chain employs TRBV4-2 and TRBJ1-1; D is undetermined. The CDR3 extends over 15 amino acids. Trimming removed 1 base from V and 0 bases from J, with 9 bases in between. Germline V CDR1 and CDR2: LGHNA, YNFKEQ. The CDR3 nucleotides are TGTGCCAGCAGCCAAGCCGTAACGGTGAACACTGAAGCTTTCTTT. Protein product: CASSQAVTVNTEAFF.

In its sample, this clone was seen once. This chain uses TRBV5-4 with TRBJ2-4; D possibly corresponds to TRBD2 (5 bases). The CDR3 is made up of 12 amino acids. Between the trimmed V and J ends, which lost 5 bases and 8 bases, there was a span of 11 bases. Germline lookup yields CDR1 SGHNT and CDR2 YYREEE (reference sequence). This CDR3 reads CASRWLGDIQYF. CDR3 bases: TGTGCCAGCAGGTGGCTCGGGGACATTCAGTACTTC. Full variable domain (remainder filled in from reference TRBV5-4 and TRBJ2-4): ETGVTQSPTHLIKTRGQQVTLRCSSQSGHNTVSWYQQALGQGPQFIFQYYREEENGRGNFPPRFSGLQFPNYSSELNVNALELDDSALYLCASRWLGDIQYFGAGTRLSVL.

This chain links TRBV7-9 with TRBJ2-7; 13 bases agree with TRBD2. The germline V gene encodes CDR1 SEHNR and CDR2 FQNEAQ (reference sequence). V lost 4 bases to trimming and J lost 2 bases; unmatched junction nucleotides: 8. The CDR3 runs to 17 residues. The CDR3 sequence: CASSYSGTSGMPYEQYF. The CDR3 nucleotides read TGTGCCAGCAGCTATTCCGGGACTAGCGGGATGCCCTACGAGCAGTACTTC.

The V gene is TRBV27, the J gene TRBJ1-6, with D perhaps matching TRBD1 (5 bases). The V end was cut by 8 bases, the J end by 5 bases, with 10 bases between. The V gene's germline CDR1 is MNHEY and CDR2 SMNVEV (reference sequence). The CDR3 extends over 13 amino acids. CDR3 bases: TGTGCCAGCTCGACAGCGAATAATTCACCCCTCCACTTT. Its translation: CASSTANNSPLHF.

The chain's CDR3 is CASSDQSGTSHNNEQFF. The CDR3 coding sequence is TGTGCCAGCAGTGACCAATCCGGGACTAGCCATAACAATGAGCAGTTCTTC. V usage is TRBV6-1 and J usage is TRBJ2-1; 9 nucleotides agree with TRBD2. CDR3 size: 17 residues. Per germline, CDR1 MNHNS and CDR2 SASEGT. The V and J ends lost 3 bases and 5 bases, in that order; junction bases with no gene match: 11.

The chain carries TRBV2 and TRBJ2-3; 8 positions agree with TRBD1. Losses at the gene ends were 8 bases for V and 3 bases for J; bases not matched to a gene: 10. The CDR3 consists of 15 residues. From germline, CDR1 is SNHLY and CDR2 FYNNEI. This CDR3 is CASGQTGVGTDTQYF. The DNA of the CDR3 is TGTGCCAGCGGACAGACAGGGGTTGGGACAGATACGCAGTATTTT.

This clone was seen only a few times. This chain uses TRBV4-3 with TRBJ2-7; 7 bases are shared with TRBD2. The length of the CDR3 is 13 residues. The J segment lost 8 bases and the V segment lost 2 bases, leaving 6 bases of the junction unmatched. Germline loops: CDR1 LGHNA, CDR2 YSLEER. DNA for the CDR3: TGCGCCAGCAGCCAAACCCGGGAGGCCAAGCAGTACTTC. This codes for CASSQTREAKQYF.

The chain links TRBV5-4 to TRBJ2-2, with TRBD2 matching over 14 bases. Trimming removed 4 bases from V and 4 bases from J; junction bases left unmatched: 9. CDR1 is SGHNT, CDR2 YYREEE, per germline (reference sequence). The CDR3 has 18 amino acids. This chain's CDR3 is CASSTGLAGARGTGELFF. The CDR3 nucleotides are TGTGCCAGCAGCACGGGACTAGCGGGGGCCAGGGGCACCGGGGAGCTGTTTTTT.

This clone was seen more than once but under ten times. J is TRBJ1-5 and V is TRBV4-1, with 7 bases fitting TRBD1. CDR3 size: 17 residues. The V and J ends lost 1 base and 7 bases, in that order; junction bases with no gene match: 13. Germline values: CDR1 MGHRA, CDR2 YSYEKL. CDR3 nucleotide sequence: TGCGCCAGCAGCCAAGGTCGGGCCACAGGGGTGAACCAGCCCCAGCATTTT. Protein: CASSQGRATGVNQPQHF.

The chain employs TRBV5-1 and TRBJ2-5; maybe TRBD1 (8 bases). Germline loops: CDR1 SGHRS, CDR2 YFSETQ. CDR3 length: 14 residues. The V and J ends lost 4 bases and 4 bases respectively, with 14 bases between them. As DNA, the CDR3 is TGCGCCAGCAGCGAACAGGGGGGGGGAGAGACCCAGTACTTC. Its translation: CASSEQGGGETQYF.

This clone was detected only a few times. The chain couples TRBV19 to TRBJ1-2, with 10 bases identical to TRBD1. This CDR3 contains 15 residues. The trim removed 4 bases at V and 3 bases at J, leaving 5 bases unmatched. Germline V gene sequence: CDR1 LNHDA, CDR2 SQIVND (reference sequence). CDR3 nucleotides: TGTGCCAGTAGTACTGGGACAGGGGTATACTATGGCTACACCTTC. The encoded protein is CASSTGTGVYYGYTF.

J is TRBJ2-1 and V is TRBV18; 7 nucleotides agree with TRBD1. Trimming removed 4 bases from V and 3 bases from J; junction bases left unmatched: 6. The germline CDR1 and CDR2 sequences are KGHSH and LQKENI. CDR3 length equals 15 residues. The CDR3 nucleotides are TGTGCCAGCTCACAAGCCGGGACAGACTACAATGAGCAGTTCTTC. Its protein is CASSQAGTDYNEQFF. Full variable domain (rest looked up from reference TRBV18 and TRBJ2-1): NAGVMQNPRHLVRRRGQEARLRCSPMKGHSHVYWYRQLPEEGLKFMVYLQKENIIDESGMPKERFSAEFPKEGPSILRIQQVVRGDSAAYFCASSQAGTDYNEQFFGPGTRLTVL.

In its sample, this clone was seen a few times. The J gene is TRBJ1-2, the V gene TRBV7-2; 7 bases match TRBD1. Germline V gives CDR1 SGHTA, CDR2 FQGNSA. J lost 8 bases, V lost 1 base, and 7 bases had no gene match. CDR3 length: 14 amino acids. CDR3 nucleotides: TGTGCCAGCAGCTTAGATACAGGGGCAGCCGGCTACACCTTC. Its protein is CASSLDTGAAGYTF.

The rearrangement uses TRBV30 and TRBJ1-2, with 7 positions matching TRBD1. Germline CDR1 is GTSNPN and CDR2 is SVGIG (reference sequence). Germline trimming cut 1 base from V and 6 bases from J; bases unmatched to any gene: 5. The CDR3 extends over 13 amino acids. The CDR3: CAWSETGVDGYTF. The CDR3 coding sequence is TGTGCCTGGAGTGAAACAGGGGTCGATGGCTACACCTTC.

The chain couples TRBV15 to TRBJ2-1, with TRBD2 identical over 9 bases. Unmatched junction bases numbered 1, after V lost 8 bases and J lost 2 bases. There are 13 residues in the CDR3. Germline V gives CDR1 LNHNV, CDR2 YYDKDF (reference sequence). The CDR3 loop is CATGGGAYNEQFF. CDR3 sequence (DNA): TGTGCCACCGGCGGGGGGGCCTACAATGAGCAGTTCTTC.

This chain connects TRBV4-3 to TRBJ2-3, with a weak D call TRBD2 (5 bases). This CDR3 comprises 14 residues. Trimming pared 5 bases from V and 2 bases from J, leaving 11 bases between. CDR1 is LGHNA, CDR2 YSLEER, per germline. CDR3 DNA sequence: TGCGCCAGCAGCGAAGGAGGATACACAGATACGCAGTATTTT. This gives the protein CASSEGGYTDTQYF.

In its sample, this clone was seen a few times. The CDR3 DNA reads TGCGCCAGCAGTCGGCCGTGGGCAGGCTACACAGATACGCAGTATTTT. Translated, it gives CASSRPWAGYTDTQYF. The chain has TRBV23-1 and TRBJ2-3; the D is unclear. TRBV23-1 is reported as an ORF; its role is uncertain. The CDR3 has 16 amino acids. The V and J ends lost 4 bases and 2 bases respectively, with 16 bases between them.

This clone was recorded a few times. The chain uses TRBV7-2 and TRBJ2-3; TRBD2 matches 10 bases. The CDR3 contains 14 residues. The J segment lost 3 bases and the V segment lost 5 bases, leaving 2 bases of the junction unmatched. CDR1 is SGHTA, CDR2 FQGNSA, per germline. The CDR3 loop reads CASSPSGGTDTQYF. CDR3 DNA sequence: TGTGCCAGCAGCCCTAGCGGGGGTACAGATACGCAGTATTTT.

V is TRBV19 and J is TRBJ1-5; a weak D match, TRBD1 (5 bases). This CDR3 has 13 amino acids. The ends were cut back, 7 bases at V and 5 bases at J, with 12 bases in the middle. From germline, CDR1 is LNHDA and CDR2 SQIVND (reference sequence). CDR3 residues: CASTGARYQPQHF. The CDR3 DNA reads as TGTGCCAGTACTGGGGCGCGATATCAGCCCCAGCATTTT.

The chain links TRBV21-1 to TRBJ2-7; the DNA was not used to check the table's D call, TRBD2. TRBV21-1 corresponds to a pseudogene. There are 16 residues in the CDR3. CDR3: CASSIGAEVRAYEQYF. CDR3 sequence (DNA): TGTGCCAGCAGCATAGGTGCCGAGGTGAGAGCCTACGAGCAGTACTTC.